This TCR beta chain was captured by sequencing in a study of shared clonotypes between healthy human individuals (dated by TCRdb to 2020 to 2022). Regarding the research as a whole: The cohort included a few men and two women between 18 and 49 years of age. For each donor, CD4 naive and CD4 memory were each given three plates, CD8 naive was given two plates, and CD8 memory was given one plate. The study deeply sequenced blood TCR repertoires of about 5 healthy adults to estimate repertoire size and the extent of clonotype sharing between individuals. Libraries were prepared and TCR repertoires were sequenced by different laboratories using diverse techniques, in order to increase sequencing depth and limit assay-specific biases. Leukapheresis yielded between about 0.94 and 10 billion PBMCs per donor.

General findings and caveats noted by the study authors: Only blood was sampled, and tissue TCR repertoires likely differ from those in blood. Based on pairwise subsampling, the degree of clonotype sharing among donors was expected to be affected by sequencing depth. Naive subsets generally had larger estimated clonotype richness than memory subsets did. When several donors were compared, the shared fraction of clonotypes was around 5% for naive CD4, approximately 3.5% for naive CD8, roughly 2.5% for memory CD4, and less than 0.45% for memory CD8. Because the study included only a small number of donors, the genetic and exposure-history diversity represented was limited. Higher generation probabilities were observed for clonotypes shared by all four sorted-subset donors than for non-shared clonotypes. Incomplete sequencing was indicated by rarefaction of sorted-subset datasets, despite the large sequencing depth.

Remarks on this clone: This receptor's antigen is unknown. There are no base qualities to consult, and no much larger clone falls within one base.

From the cysteine through the phenylalanine, the CDR3 covers 16 amino acids. Only the CDR3 portion is preserved as DNA: 48 bases, with reading frame beginning at the first base. The germline V gene (reference sequence) sets CDR1 to SGHKS and CDR2 to YYEKEE. V is clipped by 4 bases and J by 2 bases, and the sequence between their germline boundaries is 15 bases long. Using the deep immunoSEQ assay, multiplex PCR amplified TCR CDR3 regions from genomic DNA. Extracted genomic DNA from each cell subset was spread evenly across all wells of several immunoSEQ 96-well plates, with each plate serving as a replicate. For sorted subsets, each replicate PCR was loaded with 150 to 250 ng genomic DNA, equivalent to some 31,000 T cell genomes. The purified libraries were quantified using a Qubit 3.0 fluorometer, sized with a Bioanalyzer 2100, and then quantified again using the KAPA Library Quantification kit. Every immunoSEQ 96-well plate was sequenced on a separate single-read 150-cycle Illumina NextSeq 550 flow cell. In the authors' own workflow: Because the immunoSEQ output held only junctional sequences and lacked quality scores, the filtering could not match the filtering applied to full-length reads. To assign V/J genes and CDR3, sequences were annotated using PyIR, a Python wrapper for IgBLAST v1.9, with IMGT germline references. Reads with weak V/J assignments (E-value above 1e-6), missing CDR3, stop codons, out-of-frame junctions, or ambiguous translated residues were removed. V3J clonotypes were defined as sequences sharing an identical inferred V gene, J gene, and CDR3 amino acid sequence. To compute the percentage overlap between repertoires, the number of shared unique clonotypes was divided by the size of the smaller repertoire. Repertoire richness was assessed with RTK rarefaction, the Chao1 estimator, and Recon v2.1 estimates of unobserved clonotypes. Generation probabilities for all TCRbeta clonotypes obtained by the gDNA method from a few donors were computed using OLGA. Entries here come from immuneACCESS through TCRdb and include only in-frame sequences with V and J called. Some clones fail to appear in such tables; in the studies checked, an unresolved V gene covers under half of the shortfall, and the cause of the remainder is unknown. That table supplies the V and J calls and clone size; D and trimming were determined from the DNA. In this sample the table shows about 2,100,000 clones, about 93% of which occur a single time. The ten most abundant clones make up around 1.7% of the sample.

For the CD8 naive samples, CD45RO-negative cells were positively selected for CCR7, yielding a CD45RA+CCR7+ population from which TemRA cells were excluded. The donors were healthy, HIV-negative adults with no recently reported acute infections or vaccinations. Only Caucasian adults living in Nashville, Tennessee, USA were represented among the donors. After blood collection by leukapheresis, PBMCs were isolated using Ficoll-Histopaque density gradient centrifugation and then cryopreserved in the vapor phase of liquid nitrogen. Analytical flow cytometry was used to check the purity and quantity of every magnetically sorted T cell population. From each sorted fraction, genomic DNA was isolated and quantified by UV absorbance on a Nanodrop 2000c.

The chain links TRBV5-5 with TRBJ2-2; TRBD2 is perhaps the D gene, given 6 matching bases. The source is a man in his late teens or twenties in good health. Some clones in this sample may be carry-over from other donors' samples. Sequencing was done on a sample of naive CD8+ T cells from PBMCs. The cell subset or site label for this specimen denotes: CD45RA+CCR7+. The base sequence is TGTGCCAGCAGCCTCGGGACTTCGCGTAACACCGGGGAGCTGTTTTTT. Translated, this is CASSLGTSRNTGELFF.